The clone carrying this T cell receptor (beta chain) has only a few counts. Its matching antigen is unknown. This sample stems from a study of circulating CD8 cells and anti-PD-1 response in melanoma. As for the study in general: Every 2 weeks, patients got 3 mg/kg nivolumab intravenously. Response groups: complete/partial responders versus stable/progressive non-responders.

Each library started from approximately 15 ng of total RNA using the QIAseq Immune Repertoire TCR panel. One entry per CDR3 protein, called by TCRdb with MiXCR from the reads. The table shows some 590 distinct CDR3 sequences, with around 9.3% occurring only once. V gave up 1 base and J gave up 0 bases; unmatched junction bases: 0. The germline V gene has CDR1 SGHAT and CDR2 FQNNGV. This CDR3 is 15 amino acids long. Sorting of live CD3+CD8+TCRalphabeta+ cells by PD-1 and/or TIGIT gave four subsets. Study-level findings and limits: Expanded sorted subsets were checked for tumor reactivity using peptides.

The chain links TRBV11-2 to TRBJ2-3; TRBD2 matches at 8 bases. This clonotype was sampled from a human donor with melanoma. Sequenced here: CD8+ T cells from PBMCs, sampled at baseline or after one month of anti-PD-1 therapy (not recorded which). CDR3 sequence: CASSLASGSTDTQYF. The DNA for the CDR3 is TGTGCCAGCAGCTTAGCTAGCGGGAGCACAGATACGCAGTATTTT.